These 10 T cell receptor beta chains were sequenced from one sample in a study of blood T cell repertoires in COVID-19. Only in-frame clones appear in the TCRdb table, and some are missing; sequencing was by immunoSEQ multiplex PCR. The table lists around 75,000 clones, around 83% of them singletons. The specimen sequenced was peripheral blood. All receptors derive from a man in his 70s with active COVID-19.

This chain's CDR3 is CASSPGTALHPAYF. The CDR3 nucleotides read TGCGCCAGCAGCCCAGGGACAGCCCTTCACCCGGCGTACTTC. The J gene is TRBJ2-7, the V gene TRBV5-1, with 7 bases that match TRBD1. This CDR3 comprises 14 residues. Germline assignment: CDR1 SGHRS and CDR2 YFSETQ. Trimming took 4 bases from V and 12 from J; bases not matched to a gene: 16.

This chain links TRBV5-5 with TRBJ2-7; maybe TRBD1 (5 bases). CDR1 SGHKS and CDR2 YYEKEE come from the germline V gene (reference sequence). The CDR3 is 13 residues long. The V end lost 4 bases, the J end lost 1 base, and 9 bases lay between the germline ends. The CDR3 loop reads CASSGDSSYEQYF. For the CDR3, the DNA is TGTGCCAGCAGCGGCGACAGTTCCTACGAGCAGTACTTC.

The count of this clone is one. V gene TRBV6-4 combines with J gene TRBJ1-1; 8 bases fit TRBD1. The germline CDR1 and CDR2 sequences are MRHNA and SNTAGT. The CDR3 is made up of 12 amino acids. With V trimmed by 6 bases and J by 7 bases, 4 bases remained unmatched. CDR3 coding DNA: TGTGCCAGCAGAGGACAGGGTGGTGAAGCTTTCTTT. Its translation is CASRGQGGEAFF.

The genes are TRBV11-3 and TRBJ2-7; D uncertain. The CDR3 loop spans 13 amino acids. The V gene's germline CDR1 is SGHNT and CDR2 YENEEA. The V end lost 3 bases, the J end lost 2 bases, and 8 bases lay between the germline ends. CDR3 in amino acids: CASSFGGTYEQYF. As DNA, the CDR3 is TGTGCCAGCAGCTTTGGCGGCACCTACGAGCAGTACTTC. Supplemented by reference TRBV11-3 and TRBJ2-7, the full variable domain reads EAGVVQSPRYKIIEKKQPVAFWCNPISGHNTLYWYLQNLGQGPELLIRYENEEAVDDSQLPKDRFSAERLKGVDSTLKIQPAELGDSAVYLCASSFGGTYEQYFGPGTRLTVT.

The V and J genes are TRBV14 and TRBJ1-2; D is perhaps TRBD1 (5 bases). Per germline, CDR1 SGHDN and CDR2 FVKESK. The CDR3 is 16 amino acids. Trimming stripped 0 bases from V and 8 bases from J, with 19 bases between. The CDR3: CASSQDWGPWSGGYTF. The CDR3 DNA follows: TGTGCCAGCAGCCAAGATTGGGGCCCCTGGTCCGGGGGCTACACCTTC.

CDR3 sequence reads: CATSSPRAPDTQYF. Written as DNA, the CDR3 is TGTGCCACCAGCAGCCCGAGGGCGCCAGATACGCAGTATTTT. The rearrangement joins TRBV15 to TRBJ2-3; weak D call: TRBD2 (5 bases). The germline CDR1 and CDR2 sequences are LNHNV and YYDKDF (reference sequence). Trimming shortened V by 3 bases and J by 4 bases, and 11 bases separated the two germline ends. CDR3 length: 14 amino acids. Drawing the rest from reference TRBV15 and TRBJ2-3, the complete variable domain is DAMVIQNPRYQVTQFGKPVTLSCSQTLNHNVMYWYQQKSSQAPKLLFHYYDKDFNNEADTPDNFQSRRPNTSFCFLDIRSPGLGDTAMYLCATSSPRAPDTQYFGPGTRLTVL.

The J gene is TRBJ2-4, the V gene TRBV6-5; TRBD2 might be the D (7 bases). Deletions cut 6 bases from V and 1 base from J, with 13 bases between. Germline CDR1 is MNHEY and CDR2 is SVGAGI. The CDR3 has 15 residues. The CDR3, as DNA: TGTGCCAGCAGAGGGGGGGTTGGGGCCAAAAACATTCAGTACTTC. This translates into CASRGGVGAKNIQYF.

This clone occurred once. This chain connects TRBV18 to TRBJ2-7; 14 nucleotides align to TRBD2. Germline CDR1 reads KGHSH; CDR2 reads LQKENI. The ends lost 3 bases at V and 6 bases at J; junction bases unmatched: 7. The CDR3 has 16 amino acids. The CDR3 DNA reads TGTGCCAGCTCACCTCCCGGGACTAGCGGGAGTCGCGAGCAGTACTTC. Its protein is CASSPPGTSGSREQYF.

This sequence joins TRBV19 and TRBJ2-7; 11 bases map to TRBD2. After removal of 2 bases from V and 3 bases from J, the junction contained 3 bases not matched to a gene. CDR3 length: 15 residues. Germline values: CDR1 LNHDA, CDR2 SQIVND (reference sequence). The CDR3: CASSIIGTSGYEQYF. CDR3 DNA: TGTGCCAGTAGTATAATCGGGACTAGCGGCTACGAGCAGTACTTC. Based on the CDR3 plus reference TRBV19 and TRBJ2-7, the full variable domain is DGGITQSPKYLFRKEGQNVTLSCEQNLNHDAMYWYRQDPGQGLRLIYYSQIVNDFQKGDIAEGYSVSREKKESFPLTVTSAQKNPTAFYLCASSIIGTSGYEQYFGPGTRLTVT.

The rearrangement links TRBV5-1 to TRBJ2-1; D perhaps matches TRBD1 (6 bases). This CDR3 contains 14 residues. V lost 4 bases and J 9 bases, leaving 17 bases between the germline ends. Germline CDR1 SGHRS, CDR2 YFSETQ. CDR3 in DNA: TGCGCCAGCAGCCCAGGGGTAGACGTGGGTGAGCAGTTCTTC. As protein: CASSPGVDVGEQFF. Full variable domain (remainder filled in from reference TRBV5-1 and TRBJ2-1): KAGVTQTPRYLIKTRGQQVTLSCSPISGHRSVSWYQQTPGQGLQFLFEYFSETQRNKGNFPGRFSGRQFSNSRSEMNVSTLELGDSALYLCASSPGVDVGEQFFGPGTRLTVL.